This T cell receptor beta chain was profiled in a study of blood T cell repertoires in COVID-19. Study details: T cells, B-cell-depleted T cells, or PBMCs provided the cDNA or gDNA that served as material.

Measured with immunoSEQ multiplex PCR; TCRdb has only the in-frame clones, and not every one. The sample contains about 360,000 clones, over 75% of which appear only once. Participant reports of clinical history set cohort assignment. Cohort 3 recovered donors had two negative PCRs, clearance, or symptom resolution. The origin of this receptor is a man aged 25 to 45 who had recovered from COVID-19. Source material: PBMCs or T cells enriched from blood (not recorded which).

The CDR3: CATSDSDSVQHF. CDR3 bases: TGTGCCACCAGTGACTCCGACAGCGTACAACATTTT. The rearrangement links TRBV24-1 to TRBJ1-5; weak D call: TRBD1 (5 bases). The germline CDR1 and CDR2 sequences are KGHDR and SFDVKD. The CDR3 sequence is 12 residues long. Between the trimmed V and J ends, which lost 4 bases and 16 bases, there was a span of 16 bases.